This T cell receptor (beta chain) was retrieved from a study of cytomegalovirus exposure and HLA in healthy donors. As for the study in general: Roughly 80 million unique TCRs from HLA-typed donors made up an early data release. Study-level findings and limits: Earlier analysis looked at TCR beta V segments, and most were productive about 87% or about 30% of the time. A cluster of highly shared sequence variants was likely a sequencing artifact. Later on, an analysis tied 15,000 to 20,000 TCR beta sequences to HLA alleles at 0.05 false discovery rate.

The PCR made use of 60 Vbeta and 13 Jbeta primers. Sequencing used immunoSEQ multiplex PCR; TCRdb keeps in-frame clones, though not all of them. The table lists tens of thousands of clones, approximately 70% of them singletons. This clone has more than one count but fewer than ten. Its antigen remains unidentified. The V gene lost 0 bases and the J gene lost 3 bases, with 12 bases spanning the gap. Germline loops: CDR1 SGHAT, CDR2 FQNNGV. The CDR3 loop spans 15 amino acids. The sample was PBMCs. V is TRBV11-2 and J is TRBJ2-7, with D tentatively TRBD1 (6 bases). The clonotype originates from a man aged 60 to 69 in good health and CMV-seropositive. CDR3: CASSLDRGQYYEQYF. The CDR3 coding sequence is TGTGCCAGCAGCTTAGATCGGGGACAATACTACGAGCAGTACTTC.